Shown below are 26 T cell receptor beta chains from a single sample sequenced in a study of T cell repertoires and HLA-DP antigens. Assay: immunoSEQ multiplex PCR; the TCRdb copy retains only in-frame clones and omits some. The profile shows about 110,000 clones, 80% to 95% of them singletons. For these receptors, no antigen is known. The sample taken for sequencing was CD4+ T cells from PBMCs. These receptors were taken from a woman under 30 in good health and CMV-seronegative.

The chain uses TRBV7-6 and TRBJ1-1; D unclear. V lost 2 bases, J lost 4 bases, and 8 bases lay in between. CDR3 length equals 13 residues. Germline CDR1 reads SGHVS; CDR2 reads FNYEAQ. The chain's CDR3 is CASSLLRGTEAFF. The DNA of the CDR3 is TGTGCCAGCAGCTTACTTCGTGGCACTGAAGCTTTCTTT.

DNA for the CDR3: TGCGCCAGCAGCCAAGTGTCCGGGACTGAAGCTTTCTTT. Protein product: CASSQVSGTEAFF. The V and J genes are TRBV4-1 and TRBJ1-1, with D unresolved. Looked up from germline, CDR1 is MGHRA and CDR2 is YSYEKL. CDR3 length: 13 residues. Trimming left V 1 base short and J 5 bases short, with 8 bases between.

The chain links TRBV7-9 to TRBJ2-6; tentatively, D is TRBD1 (6 bases). The CDR3 extends over 18 amino acids. Germline V gene sequence: CDR1 SEHNR, CDR2 FQNEAQ (reference sequence). V was trimmed by 1 base and J by 0 bases, leaving 13 bases between them. The CDR3, as DNA: TGTGCCAGCAGCTTAGGTGGACAGACCGCCTCTGGGGCCAACGTCCTGACTTTC. This gives the protein CASSLGGQTASGANVLTF.

The chain joins TRBV5-1 to TRBJ2-2, with a tentative D call TRBD2 (6 bases). V lost 7 bases to trimming and J lost 2 bases, with 9 bases between them. The CDR3 covers 13 residues. The germline CDR1 and CDR2 sequences are SGHRS and YFSETQ. In nucleotides, the CDR3 is TGCGCCAGCGAGGGAGGAAACACCGGGGAGCTGTTTTTT. This codes for CASEGGNTGELFF. The variable domain in full, completed from reference TRBV5-1 and TRBJ2-2, reads KAGVTQTPRYLIKTRGQQVTLSCSPISGHRSVSWYQQTPGQGLQFLFEYFSETQRNKGNFPGRFSGRQFSNSRSEMNVSTLELGDSALYLCASEGGNTGELFFGEGSRLTVL.

This chain uses TRBV9 with TRBJ2-7; the D is unclear. CDR3 length equals 13 residues. V was shortened by 0 bases and J by 3 bases, with 7 bases between the two germline ends. CDR1 is SGDLS and CDR2 is YYNGEE in the germline V gene. The CDR3 coding sequence is TGTGCCAGCAGCGTAGGGGGTGACTACGAGCAGTACTTC. Its protein product is CASSVGGDYEQYF.

The chain carries TRBV6-1 and TRBJ2-7; TRBD1 agrees at 9 bases. J lost 2 bases, V lost 6 bases, and 8 bases had no gene match. This CDR3 is 15 amino acids long. CDR1 and CDR2 (germline): MNHNS, SASEGT. CDR3: CASSQLQGAPYEQYF. CDR3 in DNA: TGTGCCAGCAGCCAATTACAGGGGGCCCCCTACGAGCAGTACTTC.

This clone was counted a single time. This rearrangement joins TRBV10-3 to TRBJ2-3; tentatively, D is TRBD2 (6 bases). V gave up 5 bases and J gave up 6 bases, with 18 bases separating them. Germline CDR1 is ENHRY and CDR2 is SYGVKD. The CDR3 runs to 15 residues. The DNA for the CDR3 is TGTGCCATCAGTCCCACGGCGGGACCGGGGGATACGCAGTATTTT. Protein sequence: CAISPTAGPGDTQYF.

The table lists this clone with a count of one. This chain links TRBV7-9 with TRBJ1-1, with TRBD1 as a possible D gene (5 bases). With 1 base removed from V and 7 bases from J, the gap between germline ends came to 10 bases. The CDR3 loop spans 13 amino acids. From germline, CDR1 is SEHNR and CDR2 FQNEAQ (reference sequence). CDR3 residues: CASSLDGGDEAFF. For the CDR3, the DNA is TGTGCCAGCAGCTTAGATGGGGGGGATGAAGCTTTCTTT. Filled out from reference TRBV7-9 and TRBJ1-1, the complete variable domain reads DTGVSQNPRHKITKRGQNVTFRCDPISEHNRLYWYRQTLGQGPEFLTYFQNEAQLEKSRLLSDRFSAERPKGSFSTLEIQRTEQGDSAMYLCASSLDGGDEAFFGQGTRLTVV.

The rearrangement links TRBV2 to TRBJ1-1; no reliable D call. CDR1 is SNHLY and CDR2 is FYNNEI in the germline V gene. CDR3 size: 12 residues. Deletions cut 6 bases from V and 5 bases from J, with 10 bases between. CDR3 protein: CASSTRQTEAFF. In DNA form, the CDR3 reads TGTGCCAGCAGCACTAGGCAGACTGAAGCTTTCTTT.

The chain combines TRBV10-3 with TRBJ2-7, with 11 bases aligning to TRBD2. With 5 bases clipped from V and 0 bases from J, the junction kept 3 bases outside the gene matches. Germline values: CDR1 ENHRY, CDR2 SYGVKD. CDR3 length equals 15 residues. The DNA of the CDR3 is TGTGCCATCAGTCCCGGGACTAGCGGCTCCTACGAGCAGTACTTC. This translates into CAISPGTSGSYEQYF.

The V call is TRBV5-6, the J call TRBJ1-5, with a weak D call TRBD1 (6 bases). The V and J ends lost 4 bases and 3 bases respectively, with 11 bases between them. Germline loops: CDR1 SGHDT, CDR2 YYEEEE. There are 14 residues in the CDR3. The CDR3 loop is CASSLGQHNQPQHF. Written as DNA, the CDR3 is TGTGCCAGCAGCCTTGGACAGCACAATCAGCCCCAGCATTTT.

This clone was detected a few times. This chain links TRBV10-1 with TRBJ2-2, with D possibly being TRBD2 (6 bases). Per the germline V gene, CDR1 is WNHNN and CDR2 is SYGVQD (reference sequence). V gave up 2 bases and J gave up 2 bases, with 12 bases separating them. This CDR3 contains 16 residues. The DNA for the CDR3 is TGCGCCAGCAGTGAGCAGCCTAGCGCTAACACCGGGGAGCTGTTTTTT. This gives the protein CASSEQPSANTGELFF.

This chain uses TRBV6-1 with TRBJ1-5; TRBD1 might be the D (6 bases). The CDR3 covers 15 residues. V lost 0 bases to trimming and J lost 6 bases, with 12 bases between them. Germline V gives CDR1 MNHNS, CDR2 SASEGT. The CDR3 coding sequence is TGTGCCAGCAGTGAAGCCCCACAGGGAATTCAGCCCCAGCATTTT. Translation: CASSEAPQGIQPQHF.

This clone occurred once. The V and J genes are TRBV2 and TRBJ2-7, with D tentatively TRBD1 or TRBD2 (6 bases each). The CDR3 sequence is 14 residues long. Trimming stripped 3 bases from V and 6 bases from J, with 15 bases between. Germline-derived CDR1 and CDR2 are SNHLY and FYNNEI. The DNA for the CDR3 is TGTGCCAGCAGTGATGTATTTGGGGGGCGCGAGCAGTACGTC. Amino acid sequence: CASSDVFGGREQYV.

In DNA form, the CDR3 reads TGTGCCAGCAGCTTGGACGGCTACGAGCAGTACGTC. Protein product: CASSLDGYEQYV. The chain has TRBV5-4 and TRBJ2-7; D unclear. The CDR3 runs to 12 residues. CDR1 SGHNT and CDR2 YYREEE come from the germline V gene (reference sequence). The V gene lost 0 bases and the J gene lost 3 bases, with 4 bases spanning the gap.

Worth noting for this clone: Compared with germline, one end of the junction differs, possibly owing to a read error. The chain carries TRBV7-7 and TRBJ2-1; D is ambiguous. The CDR3 has 13 amino acids. Germline V gives CDR1 SSHAT, CDR2 FNYEAQ (reference sequence). The CDR3 sequence is CASSLDSVGEQFF. CDR3 nucleotide sequence: TGTGCTAGCAGCTTAGATTCTGTGGGTGAGCAGTTCTTC.

The CDR3: CASSQRGDRGNTEAFF. CDR3 bases: TGTGCCAGCAGTCAGAGGGGGGACAGGGGCAACACTGAAGCTTTCTTT. The V gene is TRBV9, the J gene TRBJ1-1, with 10 bases identical to TRBD1. This CDR3 comprises 16 residues. V lost 5 bases and J lost 2; bases outside the gene matches: 9. Germline assignment: CDR1 SGDLS and CDR2 YYNGEE.

The chain combines TRBV7-2 with TRBJ1-6; possibly TRBD1 for D (6 bases). Germline V gene data show CDR1 as SGHTA and CDR2 as FQGNSA. CDR3 length: 15 residues. Trimming left V 4 bases short and J 10 bases short, with 17 bases between. The CDR3 DNA sequence: TGTGCCAGCAGCTGGGGTACAGGGCTTGGGTCACCCCTCCACTTT. Its translation: CASSWGTGLGSPLHF.

The chain combines TRBV18 with TRBJ2-1, with 7 positions matching TRBD1. The trim removed 0 bases at V and 6 bases at J, leaving 8 bases unmatched. The germline V gene encodes CDR1 KGHSH and CDR2 LQKENI. The length of the CDR3 is 16 residues. The CDR3 DNA reads as TGTGCCAGCTCACCACCAACGACGGGACAGCTCAATGAGCAGTTCTTC. Protein: CASSPPTTGQLNEQFF.

V gene TRBV15 combines with J gene TRBJ1-6; no reliable D call. Germline CDR1 is LNHNV and CDR2 is YYDKDF (reference sequence). The CDR3 sequence is 12 residues long. The V and J ends lost 0 bases and 6 bases respectively, with 0 bases between them. The CDR3 loop reads CATSRDNSPLHF. In nucleotides, the CDR3 is TGTGCCACCAGCAGAGATAATTCACCCCTCCACTTT.

V usage is TRBV2 and J usage is TRBJ1-5; unclear D gene. CDR1 is SNHLY, CDR2 FYNNEI, per germline. Trimming removed 4 bases from V and 0 bases from J, with 4 bases in between. The CDR3 loop spans 13 amino acids. CDR3 protein: CASSAGSNQPQHF. CDR3 nucleotide sequence: TGTGCCAGCAGTGCAGGTAGCAATCAGCCCCAGCATTTT.

The CDR3 nucleotides are TGCGCCAGCAGCGCGGACAGGGGGCGTATGTTCTTT. Residues: CASSADRGRMFF. This rearrangement joins TRBV5-1 to TRBJ1-1; TRBD1 matches at 11 bases. Germline V gene lookup returns CDR1 SGHRS and CDR2 YFSETQ. The CDR3 has 12 amino acids. After removal of 4 bases from V and 14 bases from J, the junction contained 7 bases not matched to a gene.

The chain uses TRBV5-6 and TRBJ2-7; 7 nucleotides align to TRBD2. The germline CDR1 and CDR2 sequences are SGHDT and YYEEEE. The V segment lost 0 bases and the J segment 6 bases; nucleotides outside the gene matches: 6. The CDR3 has 14 residues. This CDR3 is CASSLVGREGEQYV. DNA for the CDR3: TGTGCCAGCAGCTTGGTTGGCAGGGAGGGCGAGCAGTACGTC.

This sequence joins TRBV6-6 and TRBJ1-1; D gene unclear. V was pared by 6 bases and J by 1 base, with 9 bases between. The CDR3 spans 13 residues. Germline CDR1 reads MNHNY; CDR2 reads SVGAGI (reference sequence). CDR3 nucleotides: TGTGCCAGCAGGGGTCCTGGGAACACTGAAGCTTTCTTT. This gives the protein CASRGPGNTEAFF.

The chain uses TRBV7-9 and TRBJ2-5, with a weak D call TRBD2 (5 bases). This CDR3 region has 16 residues. Deletions cut 1 base from V and 2 bases from J, with 14 bases between. Germline assignment: CDR1 SEHNR and CDR2 FQNEAQ (reference sequence). The CDR3 DNA reads TGTGCCAGCAGCTTAGGATCCGGACTGGAACAAGAGACCCAGTACTTC. Translated, it gives CASSLGSGLEQETQYF.

This clone was recorded only once. The genes are TRBV21-1 and TRBJ2-7; no DNA check was done on the table's D call, TRBD2. TRBV21-1 is given as a pseudogene. The CDR3 spans 11 residues. Written as DNA, the CDR3 is TGTGCCAGCAGCCCGGGGGACGAGCAGTACGTC. It is translated as CASSPGDEQYV.